What follows describes a single TCR beta chain. Its antigen remains unknown. This record comes from a study of immune evolution from preneoplasia to lung adenocarcinoma. Each case's diagnosis was confirmed by two pathologists on H&E. The assay was immunoSEQ multiplex PCR, and TCRdb's table has in-frame clones only and misses some. The sample lists fewer than 9,000 clones, roughly 80% seen once, with around 6.4% in the top ten. Study-wide results and caveats: Top clone share appeared to fall from AAH through AIS, MIA, adenocarcinoma. Later-stage lesions seemingly showed higher T cell density and diversity than normal lung.

CDR1 and CDR2 (germline): LGHNA, YNFKEQ. V lost 4 bases and J lost 6; bases outside the gene matches: 8. The CDR3 covers 16 residues. The V gene is TRBV4-2, the J gene TRBJ2-2, with 10 bases lining up with TRBD2. The sample consisted of FFPE adjacent normal lung tissue. The sequence was obtained from a person in their sixties or seventies with lung adenocarcinoma. The CDR3 is CASSPIGAGGPGELFF. The CDR3 bases are TGTGCCAGCAGCCCTATAGGAGCGGGAGGGCCCGGGGAGCTGTTTTTT.